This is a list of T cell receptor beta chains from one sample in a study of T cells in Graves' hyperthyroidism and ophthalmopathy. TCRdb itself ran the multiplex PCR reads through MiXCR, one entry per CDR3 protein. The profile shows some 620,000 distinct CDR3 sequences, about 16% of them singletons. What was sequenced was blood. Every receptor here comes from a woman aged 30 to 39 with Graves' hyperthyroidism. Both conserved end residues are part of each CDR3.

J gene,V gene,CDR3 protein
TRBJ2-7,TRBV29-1,CTPGGPEQYF
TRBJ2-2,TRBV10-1,CASSPGQSVELFF
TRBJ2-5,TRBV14,CASSQLTIQETQYF
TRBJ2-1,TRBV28,CASSGFSGRSYNEQFF
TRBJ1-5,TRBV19,CASSIYRVGGQPQHF
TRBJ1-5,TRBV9,CASSVSGQPDQPQHF
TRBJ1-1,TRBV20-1,CSAPYGAAEAFF
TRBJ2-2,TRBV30,CAWSVPRTSGRPGELFF
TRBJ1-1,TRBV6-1,CASGPYRNTEAFF
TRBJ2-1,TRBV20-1,CSASRTSGRAIYNEQFF
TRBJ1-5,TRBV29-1,CSAGQANQPQHF
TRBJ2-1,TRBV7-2,CASRPSARNEQFF
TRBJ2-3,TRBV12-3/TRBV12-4,CASSRTGGLDTQYF
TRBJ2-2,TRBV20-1,CSARDSMRGGGELFF
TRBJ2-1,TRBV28,CASTAGGGQGEQFF
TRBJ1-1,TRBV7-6,CAGEPWDTEAFF
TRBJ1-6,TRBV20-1,CSVPPQGAYNSPLHF
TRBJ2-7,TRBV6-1,CASSQLAGDPREQYF
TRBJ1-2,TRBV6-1,CASNGYRGHYGYTF
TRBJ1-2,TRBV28,CASSLWERAYGYTF
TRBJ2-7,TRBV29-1,CSVEGVAAGTYGQYF
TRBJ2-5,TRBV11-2,CASSSRTSGSETQYF
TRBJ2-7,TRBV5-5,CASSFAPRVSSYEQYF
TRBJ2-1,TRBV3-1,CASSLTGVGGNEQFF
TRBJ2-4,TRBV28,CASSLFRVAKNIQYF
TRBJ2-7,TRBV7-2,CASSLGATGEYEQHF
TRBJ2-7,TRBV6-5,CASSYRGQGKSYEQYF
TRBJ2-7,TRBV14,CASSQDTLAGYEQYF
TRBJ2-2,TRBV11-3,CASSATGQRTTGELFF
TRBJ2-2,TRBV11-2,CASSSPPGQGALDGELFF
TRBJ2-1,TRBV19,CASSIWDRVANEQFF
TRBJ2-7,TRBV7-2,CASSLGVGVEQYF
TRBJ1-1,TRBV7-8,CASLLRGPGENTEAFF
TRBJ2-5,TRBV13,CASSLGGVAGQETQYF
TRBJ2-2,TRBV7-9,CASSRGLLPNTGELFF
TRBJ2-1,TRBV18,CASSPLGQGVYNEQFF
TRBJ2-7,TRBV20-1,CSARDRATLYEQYF
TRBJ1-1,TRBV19,CASSRTGGVAFF
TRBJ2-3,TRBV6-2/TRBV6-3,CASSYSGGRASQGTDTQYF
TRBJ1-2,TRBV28,CASSLLTGGIYGYTF
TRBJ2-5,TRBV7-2,CASSLFPSGSGETQYF
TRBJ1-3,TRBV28,CASKDSFSGNTIYF
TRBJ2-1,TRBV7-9,CASSPPLFSGEHYNEQFF
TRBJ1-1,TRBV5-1,CASTPPGASEAFF
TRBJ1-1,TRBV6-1,CASRTGTKDTEAFF